The rows below give T cell receptor beta chains drawn from one sample of a study of long-term antiretroviral therapy in people with HIV. Assay used: immunoSEQ multiplex PCR; TCRdb lists only in-frame clones, some missing. The repertoire includes approximately 26,000 clones, approximately 79% of them detected once, and more than 8.5% sits in the top ten. Source: unsorted PBMCs, taken 1.2 years after starting antiretroviral therapy. These receptors all come from a woman aged 40 to 49 with HIV. CDR3s include the opening cysteine and the closing phenylalanine or tryptophan. A D gene is named only where the DNA matches it firmly.

TRBV27	TRBJ2-1	.	CASSLTGRRWSEQFF
TRBV7-9	TRBJ2-3	.	CASSLIRTDTQYF
TRBV29-1	TRBJ2-5	.	CSGLGVQETQYF
TRBV11-2	TRBJ2-3	TRBD2	CASSLELAGKGTDTQYF
TRBV9	TRBJ2-1	TRBD2	CASSVVAGGYNEQFF
TRBV5-8	TRBJ1-1	TRBD1	CASSIKQGWYTEAFF
TRBV5-5	TRBJ2-7	.	CASSLGGSSYEQYF
TRBV19	TRBJ1-1	TRBD1	CASSMMQGAEAFF
TRBV6-6	TRBJ1-1	.	CASKEGGTEAFF
TRBV7-9	TRBJ1-2	.	CASSRLQGRGYTF
TRBV6-6	TRBJ2-7	.	CASSLPGRTSEQYF
TRBV2	TRBJ2-3	TRBD1	CASSAGQGTDTQYF
TRBV30	TRBJ1-5	TRBD1	CAQGDREGQPQHF
TRBV9	TRBJ1-6	.	CASSASGLNSPLHF
TRBV6-5	TRBJ2-7	.	CASSLYIGSYEQYF
TRBV29-1	TRBJ1-1	TRBD1	CSGKSGTGGPTEAFF
TRBV4-3	TRBJ1-6	.	CASSQEWNSPLHF
TRBV14	TRBJ2-2	.	CASSQGPGELFF
TRBV6-1	TRBJ1-1	.	CASRYGTLEAFF
TRBV5-1	TRBJ2-5	TRBD2	CASSLALAGLYQETQYF
TRBV5-6	TRBJ2-7	.	CASSPRAAIAYEQYF
TRBV6-5	TRBJ2-7	TRBD2	CASSYGTSGYEQYF
TRBV18	TRBJ2-1	.	CASSPPRNEQFF
TRBV30	TRBJ1-2	.	CAWSDYGYTF
TRBV19	TRBJ2-1	TRBD2	CASSIGTSEPFYNEQFF
TRBV14	TRBJ2-7	.	CASSQAKGWTYEQYF